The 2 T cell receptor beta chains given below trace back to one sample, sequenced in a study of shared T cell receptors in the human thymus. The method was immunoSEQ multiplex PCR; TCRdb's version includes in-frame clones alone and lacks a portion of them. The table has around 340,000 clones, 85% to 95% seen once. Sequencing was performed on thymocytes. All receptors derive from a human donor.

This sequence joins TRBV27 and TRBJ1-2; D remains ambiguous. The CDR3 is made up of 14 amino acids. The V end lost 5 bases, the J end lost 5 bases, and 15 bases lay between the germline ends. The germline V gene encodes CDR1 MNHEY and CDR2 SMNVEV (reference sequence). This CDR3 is CASSPGLVRYGYTF. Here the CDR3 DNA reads TGTGCCAGCAGTCCGGGGTTGGTTCGTTATGGCTACACCTTC.

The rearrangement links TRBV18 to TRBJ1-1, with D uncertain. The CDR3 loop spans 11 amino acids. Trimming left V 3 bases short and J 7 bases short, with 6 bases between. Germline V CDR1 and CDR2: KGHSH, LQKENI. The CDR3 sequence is CASSPEDEAFF. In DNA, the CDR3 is TGTGCCAGCTCACCGGAGGATGAAGCTTTCTTT.